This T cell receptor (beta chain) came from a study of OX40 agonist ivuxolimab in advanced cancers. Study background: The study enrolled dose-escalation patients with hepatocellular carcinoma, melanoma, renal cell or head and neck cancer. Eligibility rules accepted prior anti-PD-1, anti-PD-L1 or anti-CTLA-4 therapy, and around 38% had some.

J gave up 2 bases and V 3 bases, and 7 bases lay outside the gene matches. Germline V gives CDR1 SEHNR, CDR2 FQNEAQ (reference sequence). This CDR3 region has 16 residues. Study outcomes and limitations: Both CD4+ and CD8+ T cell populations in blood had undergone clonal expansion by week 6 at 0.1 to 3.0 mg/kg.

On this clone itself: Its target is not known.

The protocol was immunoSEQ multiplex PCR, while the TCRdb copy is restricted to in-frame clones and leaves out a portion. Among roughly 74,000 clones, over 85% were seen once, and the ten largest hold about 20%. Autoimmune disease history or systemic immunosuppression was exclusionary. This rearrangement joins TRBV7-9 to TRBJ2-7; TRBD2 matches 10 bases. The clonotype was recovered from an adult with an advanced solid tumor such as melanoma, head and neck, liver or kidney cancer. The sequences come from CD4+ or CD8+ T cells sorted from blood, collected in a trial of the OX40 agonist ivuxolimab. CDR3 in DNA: TGTGCCAGCAGCTTTAGCGGGGGGCAGAACCCCTACGAGCAGTACTTC. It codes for CASSFSGGQNPYEQYF. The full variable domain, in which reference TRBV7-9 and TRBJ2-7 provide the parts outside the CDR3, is DTGVSQNPRHKITKRGQNVTFRCDPISEHNRLYWYRQTLGQGPEFLTYFQNEAQLEKSRLLSDRFSAERPKGSFSTLEIQRTEQGDSAMYLCASSFSGGQNPYEQYFGPGTRLTVT.